This entry features one TCR beta chain sequence. The antigen is not known. The assay was immunoSEQ multiplex PCR, and TCRdb's table has in-frame clones only and misses some. The sample lists approximately 100,000 clones; 78% were seen once. The germline gives CDR1 SGHNT, CDR2 YENEEA. The CDR3 is 16 residues long. Trimming removed 5 bases at V and 2 bases at J, with 13 bases between. This sample was included in a study of cytotoxic CD8 clonotypes in ibrutinib-treated CLL. Across the whole study: On average, around 100,000 productive rearrangements and around 230,000 productive templates per sample.

General study findings and limits: Baseline clonality, above age-matched healthy donor levels, tracked circulating CD8+ T-cell counts. Under therapy, public clonotypes either contracted or stayed stable, and they were uncommon. The study sampled sustained-remission and progressing patients at different times.

This sample comprised PBMCs, obtained after 12 months of ibrutinib treatment. The receptor's source is a human donor with chronic lymphocytic leukemia. V and J are TRBV11-3 and TRBJ1-6, with no clear D. The CDR3 DNA follows: TGTGCCAGCAGCCTAACCTGGTGGGCCTATAATTCACCCCTCCACTTT. It is translated as CASSLTWWAYNSPLHF.